This T cell receptor (beta chain) was retrieved from a study of blood T cell repertoires in COVID-19. The length of the CDR3 is 15 residues. The V gene's germline CDR1 is SGHRS and CDR2 YFSETQ. Deletions cut 0 bases from V and 8 bases from J, with 17 bases between. Assay used: immunoSEQ multiplex PCR; TCRdb lists only in-frame clones, some missing. The sample gives approximately 260,000 clones, approximately 79% of which show up once; roughly 4% is in the top ten. The chain carries TRBV5-1 and TRBJ1-2; D not resolved. The source of this sequence is a woman aged 40 to 55 with active or convalescent COVID-19. The sequenced sample was peripheral blood. The CDR3 loop is CASSLAFSGANGYTF. The CDR3 nucleotides are TGCGCCAGCAGCTTGGCCTTTAGTGGAGCGAACGGCTACACCTTC.